What follows are 9 T cell receptor beta chains derived from one specimen sequenced in a study of T cell changes during pregnancy in multiple sclerosis. Data came from immunoSEQ multiplex PCR; TCRdb stores just in-frame clones and leaves some out. The sample carries approximately 15,000 clones, 84% recorded once. This specimen consisted of CD8+ T cells from peripheral blood mononuclear cells, obtained in the third trimester of pregnancy. The receptor source for this set is a female donor in good health, enrolled as a control in a pregnancy study.

The table lists this clone with a few counts. This sequence joins TRBV13 and TRBJ2-3, with 8 bases aligning to TRBD2. The V and J ends lost 2 bases and 2 bases, in that order; junction bases with no gene match: 6. The germline V gene encodes CDR1 PRHDT and CDR2 FYEKMQ (reference sequence). This CDR3 spans 16 amino acids. This chain's CDR3 is CASSLRASGSTDTQYF. The CDR3 nucleotides read TGTGCCAGCAGCTTACGGGCTAGCGGGTCCACAGATACGCAGTATTTT.

The chain uses TRBV30 and TRBJ1-2; D is perhaps TRBD1 (5 bases). The CDR3 runs 14 residues. In germline, CDR1 is GTSNPN, CDR2 SVGIG (reference sequence). V lost 8 bases and J lost 2, with 18 bases in between. The CDR3 here is CARLDTPTNYGYTF. The CDR3 nucleotides are TGTGCCCGGTTGGACACTCCGACGAACTATGGCTACACCTTC. Complete variable domain (other parts from reference TRBV30 and TRBJ1-2): SQTIHQWPATLVQPVGSPLSLECTVEGTSNPNLYWYRQAAGRGLQLLFYSVGIGQISSEVPQNLSASRPQDRQFILSSKKLLLSDSGFYLCARLDTPTNYGYTFGSGTRLTVV.

This chain links TRBV5-6 with TRBJ2-1, with a possible D match to TRBD1 (5 bases). The germline V gene encodes CDR1 SGHDT and CDR2 YYEEEE. This CDR3 has 13 amino acids. Between the trimmed V and J ends, which lost 0 bases and 7 bases, there was a span of 8 bases. The DNA of the CDR3 is TGTGCCAGCAGCTTGGAGGGGTTTAATGAGCAGTTCTTC. This translates into CASSLEGFNEQFF.

This sequence joins TRBV7-9 and TRBJ1-5; D unresolved. Germline assignment: CDR1 SEHNR and CDR2 FQNEAQ (reference sequence). This CDR3 is built from 13 residues. Trimming removed 1 base from V and 6 bases from J, with 7 bases in between. CDR3 loop: CASSLDGSQPQHF. CDR3 nucleotide sequence: TGTGCCAGCAGCTTAGATGGCTCTCAGCCCCAGCATTTT.

The chain combines TRBV9 with TRBJ1-1, with 8 bases identical to TRBD1. Germline lookup yields CDR1 SGDLS and CDR2 YYNGEE. The junction had 2 bases not matched to a gene; V was cut back by 3 bases and J by 1 base. This CDR3 has 14 residues. This chain's CDR3 is CASSDGQGNTEAFF. As DNA, the CDR3 is TGTGCCAGCAGCGACGGACAGGGGAACACTGAAGCTTTCTTT.

V and J are TRBV5-6 and TRBJ1-4; TRBD1 matches 9 bases. Trimming at V came to 4 bases and at J to 1 base, leaving 5 bases not matched to a gene. In germline, CDR1 is SGHDT, CDR2 YYEEEE. The CDR3 runs to 16 residues. In nucleotides, the CDR3 is TGTGCCAGCAGCGGACCGGACAGGGGAACTAATGAAAAACTGTTTTTT. Translation: CASSGPDRGTNEKLFF.

The V call is TRBV28, the J call TRBJ2-1, with 12 bases aligning to TRBD1. The germline CDR1 and CDR2 sequences are MDHEN and SYDVKM. This CDR3 has 19 residues. V dropped 6 bases and J dropped 5; count of bases not matched to a gene: 17. CDR3 in amino acids: CASRTGTGGAWLEDNEQFF. The CDR3 DNA is TGTGCCAGCAGGACCGGGACAGGGGGCGCGTGGTTAGAGGACAATGAGCAGTTCTTC.

This sequence joins TRBV19 and TRBJ1-1; the D gene is possibly TRBD1 (6 bases). V gave up 4 bases and J gave up 4 bases, with 22 bases separating them. The CDR3 spans 17 residues. The germline CDR1 and CDR2 sequences are LNHDA and SQIVND (reference sequence). Written as DNA, the CDR3 is TGTGCCAGTAGTAGGGTATGGGGGGGCCCCTCAGGCACTGAAGCTTTCTTT. Encoded protein: CASSRVWGGPSGTEAFF.

J is TRBJ2-3 and V is TRBV4-3; the match to TRBD2 covers 11 bases. The ends lost 2 bases at V and 4 bases at J; junction bases unmatched: 5. From germline, CDR1 is LGHNA and CDR2 YSLEER. This CDR3 region has 16 residues. The CDR3 is CASSQRLAGGPDTQYF. CDR3 bases: TGCGCCAGCAGCCAACGGCTAGCGGGGGGTCCAGATACGCAGTATTTT.